The T cell receptor (beta chain) under discussion was sequenced for a study of CD8+CD57+ T cells in acquired aplastic anemia. Notes on the study in general: Patient and control CD8+ Simpson's diversity was not significantly different.

The J segment lost 4 bases and the V segment lost 1 base, leaving 9 bases of the junction unmatched. Germline values: CDR1 MGHRA, CDR2 YSYEKL. The CDR3 has 17 residues. The patients chosen for sequencing had shown expansion of CD8+CD57+ cells (detected by flow cytometry). Each patient had severe acquired aplastic anemia. TCR beta VDJ and CDR3 were profiled, and genomic DNA was the template. TCRdb ran MiXCR on the reads and lists one entry per CDR3 protein. This repertoire shows around 170,000 distinct CDR3 sequences, approximately 50% found once; its top ten account for approximately 9.7%. At least ten counts were recorded for this clonotype. The target antigen is unknown.

J is TRBJ2-5 and V is TRBV4-1; 10 bases align to TRBD2. The origin of this receptor is a human donor with aplastic anemia. The sequencing sample was made of sorted CD4+, CD8+, or CD8+CD57+ T cells (not recorded which) from PBMCs. The CDR3 is CASSQAPPSGSGETQYF. In nucleotides, the CDR3 is TGCGCCAGCAGCCAAGCCCCCCCTAGCGGGAGTGGAGAGACCCAGTACTTC.